This TCR beta chain was recovered during a study of cytomegalovirus exposure and HLA in healthy donors. PCR employed 60 Vbeta and 13 Jbeta primers. Clones were read by immunoSEQ multiplex PCR, and TCRdb kept only the in-frame ones, dropping some. The sample includes under 100,000 clones, 60% to 85% of them seen just once. General study points: Later analysis associated a missense DCLRE1C variant with TCR beta V- and J-gene trimming. CMV serostatus was the sole immune exposure data available.

CDR3 size: 15 residues. With 8 bases removed from V and 0 bases from J, the gap between germline ends came to 14 bases. Germline CDR1 MDHEN, CDR2 SYDVKM. Concerning this clone itself: The antigen remains unidentified.

This receptor was identified in a boy aged 5-17 years in good health and CMV-seronegative. The gene calls are TRBV28 and TRBJ1-5; D is ambiguous. The specimen was PBMCs. The CDR3 DNA is TGTGCCAGCGGTCCCCAGGCATATAGCAATCAGCCCCAGCATTTT. Its translation: CASGPQAYSNQPQHF.